Listed below are T cell receptor beta chains from one sample, sequenced in a study of vaccination effects on CD4 cells after COVID-19. Profiling relied on immunoSEQ multiplex PCR, and the TCRdb table lists in-frame clones only, not all of them. The data contain about 18,000 clones, more than 65% of them singletons. These receptors have no known antigen. The sequences come from CD4+ T cells from PBMCs cultured with SARS-CoV-2 spike peptides, collected after COVID-19 vaccination. The receptors derive from a human donor who had a prior SARS-CoV-2 infection. Each CDR3 is given with its conserved first and last residue. Fields, in order: CDR3 protein, V gene.

CDR3 protein: CASSVSLQGANEKLFF; V gene: TRBV9
CDR3 protein: CASSLNSGRFDNEQFF; V gene: TRBV7-3
CDR3 protein: CASNRLASGDTDTQYF; V gene: TRBV7-9
CDR3 protein: CASSQGQGDQPQHF; V gene: TRBV4-1
CDR3 protein: CASSWTGYEQYF; V gene: TRBV2
CDR3 protein: CATSRDPAETQYF; V gene: TRBV15
CDR3 protein: CATGDIWTGELFF; V gene: TRBV24-1
CDR3 protein: CASSLDPGQGGEKLFF; V gene: TRBV7-9
CDR3 protein: CASSLGSSGYEKLFF; V gene: TRBV5-8
CDR3 protein: CASSQDFQREPTYEQYF; V gene: TRBV4-3
CDR3 protein: CASSFQFGYQYF; V gene: TRBV11-2
CDR3 protein: CASSRPNQPQHF; V gene: TRBV5-4
CDR3 protein: CASSRGTASGLSYEQYF; V gene: TRBV5-4
CDR3 protein: CASSLGLTGGEEKLFF; V gene: TRBV5-1
CDR3 protein: CASSRRLAGDEQFF; V gene: TRBV11-2
CDR3 protein: CASSQELQVTLNTGELFF; V gene: TRBV4-3
CDR3 protein: CASSPRGQGYNEQFF; V gene: TRBV4-2
CDR3 protein: CASSQMPPQGAETQYF; V gene: TRBV4-1
CDR3 protein: CASSWGYDRTIQETQYF; V gene: TRBV6-2/TRBV6-3
CDR3 protein: CASSKSEATPGSYNEQFF; V gene: TRBV7-8
CDR3 protein: CASSRDRVVYEQYF; V gene: TRBV5-6
CDR3 protein: CASSYRGRATDTQYF; V gene: TRBV28
CDR3 protein: CASSLWTSGKSYEQYF; V gene: TRBV5-8
CDR3 protein: CASSLEGGRMSNQPQHF; V gene: TRBV5-1
CDR3 protein: CASSYASRSGANVLTF; V gene: TRBV5-4
CDR3 protein: CASRERGYEQYF; V gene: TRBV2
CDR3 protein: CASSLHGGNEQYF; V gene: TRBV11-1
CDR3 protein: CASSPGALYGYTF; V gene: TRBV6-4
CDR3 protein: CASSPIRGVAGPQHF; V gene: TRBV5-8
CDR3 protein: CASSDRDALDEKLFF; V gene: TRBV6-4
CDR3 protein: CASLGQGTDTQYF; V gene: TRBV11-3
CDR3 protein: CASLGPSDLTF; V gene: TRBV12-3/TRBV12-4
CDR3 protein: CATSRELAGFYNEQFF; V gene: TRBV15
CDR3 protein: CASSLGGGAEAFF; V gene: TRBV5-1
CDR3 protein: CASSAFGVGNTIYF; V gene: TRBV9
CDR3 protein: CASTPSGGAGANVLTF; V gene: TRBV7-8
CDR3 protein: CASSQLGGRDGDEQFF; V gene: TRBV4-3